This entry describes one TCR beta chain. There is no known antigen for this receptor. TCR beta CDR3 regions were amplified by multiplex PCR using the immunoSEQ assay from an average of 1200 ng genomic DNA per sample. To correct primer bias, the assay used a complete synthetic TCR repertoire to set an amplification baseline. The amplicons were sequenced using the Illumina platform. From the authors' description of their analysis: Sequence errors were corrected by clustering with frequency ratios and a modified nearest-neighbor algorithm, and the sequences were then analyzed in the immunoSEQ Analyzer using IMGT gene definitions. At each rarefaction depth, TCR richness and evenness were averaged across 20 rarefaction repeats, and samples with fewer sequences than that depth were excluded. V, D and J gene relative abundances were compared between groups with Wilcoxon rank sum tests, applying FDR correction. For the blinded duplicates, the intraclass correlation was 95.6% for TCR richness and averaged around 76% across about 66 gene segments. What TCRdb holds here is the immuneACCESS table cut down to in-frame rearrangements. Part of the clones is not present; checked against another copy, under half of the missing clones reflect an unresolved V gene, and the others are unexplained. Clone size and the V and J calls come from that table; the DNA yielded D and trimming. The sample table holds 34,000 or so clones. The ten largest clones capture more than 4% of the sample.

This specimen belongs to a study of T cells in women clearing cervical HPV infection (dated by TCRdb to between 2017 and 2018). A note on the overall study: Cases were about 25 women with histologically confirmed HPV16-related CIN3 or worse, including a couple of invasive cancers. Blood from cases was collected at the visit at which the lesion was first identified, whereas blood from controls was collected once infection was no longer detected. Five blinded duplicates per group were added as quality controls, so that approximately 60 samples were obtained: around 50 participants and 10 replicates. An exploratory proof-of-principle case-control study, nested within the Guanacaste HPV Natural History Study in Costa Rica, was conducted to compare TCR repertoires across cervical HPV16 outcomes. For cases, the median interval between lesion detection and blood sampling was roughly 150 days, with an interquartile range of roughly 85 to 200 days. Since HLA typing was available for only a few women, HLA type could not be ruled out as a confounder. Cases and controls were matched on year of sample collection and on age within five years. A median age of approximately 30 years was observed in cases versus under 40 in controls, and no significant differences in baseline characteristics were found. In the parent cohort, 9,000 to 13,000 women aged 18 or older were enrolled in Guanacaste, Costa Rica, during about 1992 to 1995 and were followed for seven years. Controls were more than 20 women whose single incident HPV16 infection cleared within 12 months without precancer or cancer developing. Overall study results and their limits: Significantly higher TCR repertoire richness was observed in CIN3+ cases than in controls across sequencing depths, whereas no difference in evenness was found. Because the number of T cells in each sample was unknown, differences in richness could reflect differing T-cell content rather than repertoire biology. The cross-sectional design could not show whether associations preceded infection or resulted from it; effector/memory subsets and HPV-specific T cells were not isolated. Cases were distinguished from controls with an estimated AUC of approximately 0.8 by random forest classifiers combining richness and V gene abundances.

Every participant had a single incident cervical HPV16 infection, and women with prevalent HPV16 infections were excluded. Cervical HPV DNA was detected with MY09/MY11 PCR, and genotyping was done by dot-blot hybridization. Roughly 16 mL of heparinized blood were centrifuged, and the buffy coat was split into aliquots, frozen at -30 degrees C, and then kept at -80 degrees C. Genomic DNA was extracted from buffy coat specimens using QIAGEN kits. This clonotype originated in a woman between 18 and 69 years old with a cervical HPV16 infection that either progressed to CIN3+ or cleared (not recorded which). Material for sequencing was blood buffy coat.

The sequenced part of the CDR3 DNA is TGTGCCAGCAGCTTAGCAGCTAGCGGACAAGAGACG. Its product reads: CASSLAASGQET. The complete CDR3 reads CASSLAASGQETQYF. The rearrangement combines TRBV7-6 with TRBJ2-3; 7 bases in the middle match TRBD2. Read sequence stops 3 residues before the CDR3 end, and the germline J gene provides the missing end. The CDR3 spans 15 residues, from the cysteine through the phenylalanine. The CDR3 was read in part: 36 bases, with the frame set at base 1. The germline V gene provides CDR1 SGHVS and CDR2 FNYEAQ.